The source of this T cell receptor (gamma chain) is a study of intestinal T cells in coeliac disease. Ten formalin-fixed paraffin-embedded scrolls, each 5 µm thick, supplied each case's genomic DNA. The germline CDR1 and CDR2 sequences are VTNTFY and YDVSTARD (reference sequence). The V gene end was trimmed by 9 bases and the J gene end by 11 bases; junction bases not matched to a gene: 7. The CDR3 loop spans 9 amino acids. TRG repertoires were amplified with LymphoTrack primers from approximately 200 ng of biopsy DNA. TCRdb re-called clones from the multiplex PCR reads using CATT. This table has just over 800 gamma-chain clones, about 42% appearing once.

The specimen was a duodenal biopsy. The chain joins TRGV3 to TRGJ1 or TRGJ2. The TCR sequence derives from a human donor with celiac disease. The CDR3: CATTGEKLF. The CDR3 coding sequence is TGTGCCACCACTGGGGAGAAACTCTTT.